This TCR beta chain originates from a study of post-analysis software for immune sequencing data. For the study at large: Secondary progressive, relapsing-remitting and progressive-relapsing multiple sclerosis were among the included disease courses.

Whole-study findings and limits: With F measure, samples from one preparation batch clustered together strongly. A handful of TRBV segments (TRBV5-6, TRBV5-1 and TRBV20-1 among them) occurred more frequently in patients than in controls. Significantly lower normalized Chao1 diversity was found in patients with multiple sclerosis relative to controls.

Unique molecular identifiers were present in the TCR beta cDNA libraries. cDNA molecules numbering 450,000 to 650,000 came from around 1 to 10 million T cells. TCRdb analysed the PCR reads with MiXCR anew, one entry per CDR3 protein. The sample lists around 700,000 distinct CDR3 sequences, more than 50% occurring once. CDR1 is LGHNA, CDR2 YNFKEQ, per germline. This CDR3 comprises 14 residues. The V and J ends lost 0 bases and 5 bases respectively, with 11 bases between them. Turning to this clonotype: What it binds is unknown.

This sequence joins TRBV4-2 and TRBJ2-7, with TRBD1 as a possible D gene (5 bases). The TCR sequence derives from a girl aged 2 to 9 with multiple sclerosis. Sequencing was done on a sample of blood. Written as DNA, the CDR3 is TGTGCCAGCAGCCAAGACAGGGCCCCCCACGAGCAGTACTTC. It yields the protein CASSQDRAPHEQYF.